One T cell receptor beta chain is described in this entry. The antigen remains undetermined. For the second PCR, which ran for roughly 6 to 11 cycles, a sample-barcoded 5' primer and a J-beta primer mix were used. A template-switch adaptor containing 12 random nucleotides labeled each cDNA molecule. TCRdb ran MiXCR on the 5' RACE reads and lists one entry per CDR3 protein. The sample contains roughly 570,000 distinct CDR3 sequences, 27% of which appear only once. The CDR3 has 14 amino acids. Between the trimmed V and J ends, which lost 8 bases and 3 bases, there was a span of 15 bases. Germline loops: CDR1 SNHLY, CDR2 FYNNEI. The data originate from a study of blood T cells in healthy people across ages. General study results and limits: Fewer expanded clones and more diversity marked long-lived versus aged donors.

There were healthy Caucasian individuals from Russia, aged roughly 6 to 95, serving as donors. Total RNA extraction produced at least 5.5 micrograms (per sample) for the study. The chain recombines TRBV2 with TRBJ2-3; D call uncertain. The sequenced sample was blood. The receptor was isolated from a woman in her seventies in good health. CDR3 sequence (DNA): TGTGCCAGCGGGTGGACCCTCCCGACAGATACGCAGTATTTT. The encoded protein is CASGWTLPTDTQYF.